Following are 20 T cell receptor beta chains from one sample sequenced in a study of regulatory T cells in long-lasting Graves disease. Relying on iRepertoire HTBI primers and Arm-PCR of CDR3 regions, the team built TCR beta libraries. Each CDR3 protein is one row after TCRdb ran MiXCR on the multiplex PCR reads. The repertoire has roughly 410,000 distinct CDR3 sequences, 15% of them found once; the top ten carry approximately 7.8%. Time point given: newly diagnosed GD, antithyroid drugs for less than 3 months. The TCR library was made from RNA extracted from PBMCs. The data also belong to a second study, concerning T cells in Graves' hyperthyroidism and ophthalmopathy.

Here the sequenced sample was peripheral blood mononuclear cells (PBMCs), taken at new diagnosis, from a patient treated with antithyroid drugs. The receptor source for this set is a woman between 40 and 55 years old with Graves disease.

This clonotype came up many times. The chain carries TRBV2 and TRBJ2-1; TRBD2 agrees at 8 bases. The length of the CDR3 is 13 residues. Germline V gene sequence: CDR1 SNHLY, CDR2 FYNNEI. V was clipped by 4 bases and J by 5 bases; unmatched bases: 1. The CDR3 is CASSVSGNNEQFF. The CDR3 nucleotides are TGTGCCAGCAGTGTTAGCGGGAACAATGAGCAGTTCTTC.

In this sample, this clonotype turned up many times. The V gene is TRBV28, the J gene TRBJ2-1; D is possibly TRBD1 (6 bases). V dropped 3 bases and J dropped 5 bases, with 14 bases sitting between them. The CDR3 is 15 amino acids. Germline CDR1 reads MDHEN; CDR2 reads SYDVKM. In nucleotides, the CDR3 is TGTGCCAGCAGTTTGGGGCAGGGGCGAAACAATGAGCAGTTCTTC. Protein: CASSLGQGRNNEQFF.

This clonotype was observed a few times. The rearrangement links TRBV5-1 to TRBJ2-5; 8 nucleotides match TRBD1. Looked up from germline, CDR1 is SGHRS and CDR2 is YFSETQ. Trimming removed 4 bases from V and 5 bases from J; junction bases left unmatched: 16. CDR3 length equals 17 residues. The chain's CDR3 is CASSESRTGPVRETQYF. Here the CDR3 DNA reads TGCGCCAGCAGCGAATCCCGGACAGGGCCCGTGCGTGAGACCCAGTACTTC.

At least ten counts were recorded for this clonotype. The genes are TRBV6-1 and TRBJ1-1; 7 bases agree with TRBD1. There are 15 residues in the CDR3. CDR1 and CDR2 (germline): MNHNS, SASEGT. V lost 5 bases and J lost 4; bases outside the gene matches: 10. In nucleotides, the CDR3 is TGTGCCAGCAGTAAAGACAGGGTCGGGCTCACTGAAGCTTTCTTT. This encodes CASSKDRVGLTEAFF.

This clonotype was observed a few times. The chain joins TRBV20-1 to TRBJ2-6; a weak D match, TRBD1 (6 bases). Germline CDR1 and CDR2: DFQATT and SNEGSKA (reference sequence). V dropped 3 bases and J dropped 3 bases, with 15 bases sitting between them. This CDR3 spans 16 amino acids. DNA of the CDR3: TGCAGTGCTAGCACGGGACACCTCGGTGGGGCCAACGTCCTGACTTTC. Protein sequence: CSASTGHLGGANVLTF.

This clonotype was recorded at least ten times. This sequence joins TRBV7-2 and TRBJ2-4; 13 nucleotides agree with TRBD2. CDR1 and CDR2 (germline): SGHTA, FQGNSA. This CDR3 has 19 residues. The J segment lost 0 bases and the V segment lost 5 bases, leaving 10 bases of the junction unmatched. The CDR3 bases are TGTGCCAGCAGCCAAGTGGGACTAGCGGGGATCGTAGCCAAAAACATTCAGTACTTC. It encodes CASSQVGLAGIVAKNIQYF.

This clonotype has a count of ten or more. The CDR3: CASSNTGDEQYF. DNA for the CDR3: TGTGCCAGCAGTAACACCGGGGACGAGCAGTACTTC. This chain uses TRBV2 with TRBJ2-7; tentative D call: TRBD2 (5 bases). Germline V CDR1 and CDR2: SNHLY, FYNNEI. The V and J ends lost 5 bases and 5 bases respectively, with 10 bases between them. This CDR3 has 12 residues.

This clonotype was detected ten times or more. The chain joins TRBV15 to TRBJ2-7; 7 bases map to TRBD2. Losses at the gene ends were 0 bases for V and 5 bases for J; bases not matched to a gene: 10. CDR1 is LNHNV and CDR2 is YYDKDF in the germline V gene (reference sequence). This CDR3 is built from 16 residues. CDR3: CATSRDRWEGEHEQYF. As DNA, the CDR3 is TGTGCCACCAGCAGAGATCGGTGGGAGGGTGAACACGAGCAGTACTTC.

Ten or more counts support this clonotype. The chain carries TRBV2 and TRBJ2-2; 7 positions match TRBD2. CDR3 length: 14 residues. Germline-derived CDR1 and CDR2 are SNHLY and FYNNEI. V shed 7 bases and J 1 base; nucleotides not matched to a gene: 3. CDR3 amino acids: CASKGGRNTGELFF. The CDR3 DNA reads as TGTGCCAGCAAAGGCGGGAGGAACACCGGGGAGCTGTTTTTT.

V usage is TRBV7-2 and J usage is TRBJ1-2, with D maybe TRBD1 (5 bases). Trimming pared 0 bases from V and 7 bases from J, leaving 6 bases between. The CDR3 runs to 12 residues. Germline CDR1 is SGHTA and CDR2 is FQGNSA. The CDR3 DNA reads TGTGCCAGCAGCTTAGCAGGGGTTGGCTACACCTTC. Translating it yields CASSLAGVGYTF.

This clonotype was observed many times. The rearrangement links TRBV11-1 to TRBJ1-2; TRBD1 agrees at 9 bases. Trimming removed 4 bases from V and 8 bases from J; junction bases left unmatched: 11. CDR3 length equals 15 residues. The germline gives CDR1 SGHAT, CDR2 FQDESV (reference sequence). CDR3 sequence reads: CASSYATDRGFGYTF. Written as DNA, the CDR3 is TGTGCCAGCAGCTACGCAACGGACAGGGGATTCGGCTACACCTTC.

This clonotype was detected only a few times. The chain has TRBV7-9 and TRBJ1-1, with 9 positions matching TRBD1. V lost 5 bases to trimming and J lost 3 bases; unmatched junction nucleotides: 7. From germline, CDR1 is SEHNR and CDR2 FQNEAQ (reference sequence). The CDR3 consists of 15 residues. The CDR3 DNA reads TGTGCCAGCAGCCGAACAGGGGGCATAGACACTGAAGCTTTCTTT. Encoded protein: CASSRTGGIDTEAFF.

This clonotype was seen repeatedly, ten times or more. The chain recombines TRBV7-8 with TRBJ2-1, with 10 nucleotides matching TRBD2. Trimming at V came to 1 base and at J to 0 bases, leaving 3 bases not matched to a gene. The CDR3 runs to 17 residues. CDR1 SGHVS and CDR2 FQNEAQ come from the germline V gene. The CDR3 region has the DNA TGTGCCAGCAGCTTAGACCCTAGCGGGAGCTCCTACAATGAGCAGTTCTTC. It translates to CASSLDPSGSSYNEQFF.

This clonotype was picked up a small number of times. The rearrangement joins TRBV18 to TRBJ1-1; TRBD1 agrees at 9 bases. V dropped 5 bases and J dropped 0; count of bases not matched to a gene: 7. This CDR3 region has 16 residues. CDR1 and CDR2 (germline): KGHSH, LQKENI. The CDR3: CASSSTGTGMNTEAFF. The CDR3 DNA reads TGTGCCAGCTCATCAACCGGGACAGGGATGAACACTGAAGCTTTCTTT. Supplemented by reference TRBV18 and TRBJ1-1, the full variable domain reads NAGVMQNPRHLVRRRGQEARLRCSPMKGHSHVYWYRQLPEEGLKFMVYLQKENIIDESGMPKERFSAEFPKEGPSILRIQQVVRGDSAAYFCASSSTGTGMNTEAFFGQGTRLTVV.

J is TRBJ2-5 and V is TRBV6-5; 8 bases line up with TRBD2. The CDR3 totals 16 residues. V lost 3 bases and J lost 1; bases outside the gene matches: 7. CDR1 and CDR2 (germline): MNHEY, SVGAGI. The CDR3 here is CASSYGTSATQETQYF. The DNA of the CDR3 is TGTGCCAGCAGTTATGGGACTAGTGCGACCCAAGAGACCCAGTACTTC.

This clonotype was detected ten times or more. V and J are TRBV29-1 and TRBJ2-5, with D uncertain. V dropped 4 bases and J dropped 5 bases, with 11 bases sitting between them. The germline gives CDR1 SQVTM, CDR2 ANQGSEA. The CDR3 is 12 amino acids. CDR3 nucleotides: TGCAGCGTTGCCCTCGGTGGGGAGACCCAGTACTTC. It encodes CSVALGGETQYF. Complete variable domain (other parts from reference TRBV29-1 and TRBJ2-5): SAVISQKPSRDICQRGTSLTIQCQVDSQVTMMFWYRQQPGQSLTLIATANQGSEATYESGFVIDKFPISRPNLTFSTLTVSNMSPEDSSIYLCSVALGGETQYFGPGTRLLVL.

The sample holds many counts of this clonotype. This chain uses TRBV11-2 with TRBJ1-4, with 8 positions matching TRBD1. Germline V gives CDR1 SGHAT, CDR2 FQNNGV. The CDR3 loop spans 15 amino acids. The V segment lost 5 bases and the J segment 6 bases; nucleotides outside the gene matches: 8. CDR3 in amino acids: CASSLQGAPDEKLFF. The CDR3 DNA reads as TGTGCCAGCAGCCTTCAGGGGGCGCCTGATGAAAAACTGTTTTTT.

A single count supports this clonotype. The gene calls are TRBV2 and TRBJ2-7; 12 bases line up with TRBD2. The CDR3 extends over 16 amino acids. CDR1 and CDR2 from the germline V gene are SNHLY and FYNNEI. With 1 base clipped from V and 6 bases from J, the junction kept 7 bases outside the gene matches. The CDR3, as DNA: TGTGCCAGCAGTGAAGGGACTAGCGGGACCAGATTCGAGCAGTACTTC. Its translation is CASSEGTSGTRFEQYF.

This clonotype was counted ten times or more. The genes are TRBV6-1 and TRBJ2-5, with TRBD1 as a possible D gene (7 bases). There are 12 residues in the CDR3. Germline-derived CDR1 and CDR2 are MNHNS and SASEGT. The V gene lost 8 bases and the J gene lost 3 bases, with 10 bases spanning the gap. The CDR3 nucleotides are TGTGCCAGCGGGGGGACAGAAGAGACCCAGTACTTC. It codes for CASGGTEETQYF.

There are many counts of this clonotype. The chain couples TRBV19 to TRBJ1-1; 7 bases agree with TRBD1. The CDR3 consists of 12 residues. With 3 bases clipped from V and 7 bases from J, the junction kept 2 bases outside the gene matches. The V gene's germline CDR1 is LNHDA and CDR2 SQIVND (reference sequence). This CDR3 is CASSIRGNEAFF. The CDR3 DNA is TGTGCCAGTAGTATCAGGGGGAATGAAGCTTTCTTT.